A single sample is the source of the 28 T cell receptor beta chains below, sequenced in a study of blood T cell repertoires in COVID-19. Sequencing was performed with immunoSEQ multiplex PCR; in TCRdb, only in-frame clones are kept and a portion is missing. This table holds 10,000 to 15,000 clones, less than 85% found once. The sample comprised peripheral blood. The receptor source for this set is a human donor in a cohort sampled during active COVID-19.

The DNA for the CDR3 is TGTGCCAGCAGCCCCCAAGGGGTTGAAGCTTTCTTT. Residues: CASSPQGVEAFF. This sequence joins TRBV11-2 and TRBJ1-1, with D perhaps TRBD1 (5 bases). The V gene lost 5 bases and the J gene lost 7 bases, with 11 bases spanning the gap. This CDR3 has 12 amino acids. Germline-derived CDR1 and CDR2 are SGHAT and FQNNGV.

This chain links TRBV5-1 with TRBJ2-2, with D possibly TRBD2 on 5 matching bases. Germline CDR1 SGHRS, CDR2 YFSETQ. This CDR3 contains 15 residues. The germline V and J ends were trimmed by 1 base and 2 bases, with 9 bases remaining between them. CDR3 in DNA: TGCGCCAGCAGCTTGAGAGGAGGAAACACCGGGGAGCTGTTTTTT. Residues: CASSLRGGNTGELFF.

The chain is built from TRBV7-8 and TRBJ2-5; 8 bases are shared with TRBD1. J gave up 5 bases and V 2 bases, and 13 bases lay outside the gene matches. The CDR3 is 17 amino acids. Germline-derived CDR1 and CDR2 are SGHVS and FQNEAQ. The CDR3 region has the DNA TGTGCCAGCAGCTTACCTCCCTGGGACAGGCGCCGGGAGACCCAGTACTTC. Translating gives CASSLPPWDRRRETQYF.

This chain connects TRBV18 to TRBJ1-5; possibly TRBD1 for D (6 bases). Per the germline V gene, CDR1 is KGHSH and CDR2 is LQKENI. Between the trimmed V and J ends, which lost 5 bases and 0 bases, there was a span of 11 bases. The CDR3 covers 15 residues. CDR3 DNA: TGTGCCAGCTCAATTGACAGGAATAGCAATCAGCCCCAGCATTTT. Protein sequence: CASSIDRNSNQPQHF. The full variable domain, rest sourced from reference TRBV18 and TRBJ1-5, is NAGVMQNPRHLVRRRGQEARLRCSPMKGHSHVYWYRQLPEEGLKFMVYLQKENIIDESGMPKERFSAEFPKEGPSILRIQQVVRGDSAAYFCASSIDRNSNQPQHFGDGTRLSIL.

The V call is TRBV6-2 or TRBV6-3, the J call TRBJ1-1, with 8 bases fitting TRBD1. The V gene end was trimmed by 0 bases and the J gene end by 1 base; junction bases not matched to a gene: 10. The CDR3 has 18 residues. The germline CDR1 and CDR2 sequences are MNHEY and SVGEGT. The CDR3 loop reads CASSYSKLAGGKNTEAFF. The CDR3 DNA reads TGTGCCAGCAGTTACTCGAAACTGGCAGGGGGCAAGAACACTGAAGCTTTCTTT.

The chain is built from TRBV7-2 and TRBJ1-2, with D possibly being TRBD1 (5 bases). Germline CDR1 and CDR2: SGHTA and FQGNSA. The V end was cut by 1 base, the J end by 1 base, with 13 bases between. The CDR3 has 16 residues. Here the CDR3 reads CASSLVRTGLNYGYTF. The CDR3 region has the DNA TGTGCCAGCAGCTTAGTTAGGACGGGACTTAACTATGGCTACACCTTC.

This clone is labeled medium-sized. The rearrangement joins TRBV6-2 or TRBV6-3 to TRBJ1-2, with D hard to call. The CDR3 is made up of 11 amino acids. V lost 7 bases to trimming and J lost 7 bases, with 10 bases between them. Germline V lookup: CDR1 MNHEY, CDR2 SVGEGT. CDR3 protein: CASTPGGGYTF. CDR3 DNA sequence: TGTGCCAGCACCCCTGGAGGTGGCTACACCTTC.

CDR3 sequence (DNA): TGTGCCAGCACTGTAGGGGGGGGGCTTACCTACGAGCAGTACTTC. It is translated as CASTVGGGLTYEQYF. The chain is built from TRBV2 and TRBJ2-7; maybe TRBD2 (7 bases). Germline V gives CDR1 SNHLY, CDR2 FYNNEI. This CDR3 region has 15 residues. The ends were cut back, 7 bases at V and 2 bases at J, with 18 bases in the middle.

This clone was counted between two and nine times. This chain joins TRBV5-1 and TRBJ2-5, with TRBD1 matching over 12 bases. CDR1 and CDR2 (germline): SGHRS, YFSETQ. V was pared by 7 bases and J by 5 bases, with 6 bases of the junction left unmatched. The CDR3 length is 14 residues. CDR3 in amino acids: CASFRDRGHETQYF. The CDR3 bases are TGCGCCAGCTTCCGGGACAGGGGGCACGAGACCCAGTACTTC.

This clone was detected only a few times. The rearrangement uses TRBV18 and TRBJ1-1; D might be TRBD1 (6 bases). Trimming cost V 4 bases and J 1 base, with 16 bases left between them. This CDR3 has 16 amino acids. Germline V lookup: CDR1 KGHSH, CDR2 LQKENI. The CDR3 here is CASSQRRTDPNTEAFF. In nucleotides, the CDR3 is TGTGCCAGCTCACAAAGGCGGACAGACCCGAACACTGAAGCTTTCTTT.

This clone turned up a few times. The chain is built from TRBV14 and TRBJ1-6; 8 nucleotides line up with TRBD1. Trimming cost V 4 bases and J 4 bases; bases outside gene matches: 21. Per the germline V gene, CDR1 is SGHDN and CDR2 is FVKESK. The CDR3 contains 21 residues. CDR3 sequence reads: CASSPLESRGPFYPYNSPLHF. The CDR3 DNA is TGTGCCAGCAGCCCCCTTGAGTCCAGGGGGCCCTTCTATCCTTATAATTCACCCCTCCACTTT.

The rearrangement joins TRBV3-1 (or the pseudogene TRBV3-2) to TRBJ1-1, with a possible D match to TRBD1 (6 bases). Trimming removed 3 bases from V and 7 bases from J, with 24 bases in between. CDR1 LGHDT and CDR2 YNNKEL come from the germline V gene (reference sequence). This CDR3 has 17 residues. As DNA, the CDR3 is TGTGCCAGCAGCCAGGTATCTAGGGGGGGGGTGAAACGTGAAGCTTTCTTT. As protein: CASSQVSRGGVKREAFF.

This chain joins TRBV3-1 (or the pseudogene TRBV3-2) and TRBJ2-7, with a weak D call TRBD1 (6 bases). The V end was cut by 1 base, the J end by 3 bases, with 13 bases between. This CDR3 region has 15 residues. Per the germline V gene, CDR1 is LGHDT and CDR2 is YNNKEL (reference sequence). The chain's CDR3 is CASSQATGINYEQYF. The DNA for the CDR3 is TGTGCCAGCAGCCAAGCAACAGGGATTAACTACGAGCAGTACTTC.

Only one count was recorded for this clone. The rearrangement links TRBV7-2 to TRBJ2-5; the match to TRBD2 covers 8 bases. The CDR3 is 16 residues long. Germline V lookup: CDR1 SGHTA, CDR2 FQGNSA. Germline trimming cut 3 bases from V and 0 bases from J; bases unmatched to any gene: 6. As DNA, the CDR3 is TGTGCCAGCAGCTTCGGACTAGCACCGTACCAAGAGACCCAGTACTTC. Translating it yields CASSFGLAPYQETQYF.

V is TRBV11-2 and J is TRBJ2-7; D gene uncertain. Germline V gives CDR1 SGHAT, CDR2 FQNNGV. V was pared by 0 bases and J by 7 bases, with 19 bases between. The CDR3 contains 16 residues. Here the CDR3 reads CASSLDIVARIKEQYF. The CDR3 DNA reads TGTGCCAGCAGCTTAGATATTGTGGCCCGCATTAAGGAGCAGTACTTC.

This chain uses TRBV6-5 with TRBJ2-1; 8 nucleotides agree with TRBD2. The CDR3 is 12 residues long. Looked up from germline, CDR1 is MNHEY and CDR2 is SVGAGI. V lost 6 bases to trimming and J lost 9 bases; unmatched junction nucleotides: 4. The CDR3 region has the DNA TGTGCCAGCAGGTATACTAGCGGTGAGCAGTTCTTC. Its translation is CASRYTSGEQFF.

V is TRBV7-3 and J is TRBJ1-6; D uncertain. Between the trimmed V and J ends, which lost 5 bases and 6 bases, there was a span of 8 bases. The germline CDR1 and CDR2 sequences are SGHTA and FQGTGA. CDR3 length: 13 amino acids. The CDR3 reads CASSLLFNSPLHF. The CDR3 DNA is TGTGCCAGCAGCCTCCTCTTTAATTCACCCCTCCACTTT.

V and J are TRBV5-6 and TRBJ1-6; D gene unclear. This CDR3 is 12 amino acids long. Germline V CDR1 and CDR2: SGHDT, YYEEEE. Trimming cost V 0 bases and J 7 bases, with 2 bases left between them. This CDR3 is CASSLANSPLHF. The CDR3 DNA reads TGTGCCAGCAGCTTGGCGAATTCACCCCTCCACTTT.

The chain is built from TRBV18 and TRBJ2-1; D is unclear. Between the trimmed V and J ends, which lost 3 bases and 8 bases, there was a span of 11 bases. The CDR3 extends over 13 amino acids. Germline V gene sequence: CDR1 KGHSH, CDR2 LQKENI. This CDR3 is CASSPYRPYEQFF. The DNA for the CDR3 is TGTGCCAGCTCACCGTACAGACCCTATGAGCAGTTCTTC.

The gene calls are TRBV19 and TRBJ1-2; D is unclear. The V gene's germline CDR1 is LNHDA and CDR2 SQIVND (reference sequence). This CDR3 is 14 amino acids long. DNA for the CDR3: TGTCCTGCGCGTGAAAGTATCTCTAACTATGGCTACACCTTC. Translation: CPARESISNYGYTF.

To note about this clone: One end of the junction does not line up with germline, which may come from a read error. The rearrangement uses TRBV4-1 and TRBJ2-1, with TRBD2 matching over 11 bases. CDR1 MGHRA and CDR2 YSYEKL come from the germline V gene. The CDR3 contains 16 residues. The CDR3 protein is CASSQATSGGWNEQFF. DNA for the CDR3: TGCGCCAGCAGTCAAGCAACTAGCGGGGGTTGGAATGAGCAGTTCTTC.

The chain carries TRBV18 and TRBJ2-3, with D tentatively TRBD2 (5 bases). CDR3 length: 16 amino acids. In germline, CDR1 is KGHSH, CDR2 LQKENI. Trimming cost V 1 base and J 1 base, with 12 bases left between them. CDR3 sequence (DNA): TGTGCCAGCTCACCACGGGGAGCGTTTGGCACAGATACGCAGTATTTT. It is translated as CASSPRGAFGTDTQYF.

The chain couples TRBV2 to TRBJ2-3, with D possibly being TRBD2 (6 bases). CDR3 length equals 18 residues. Trimming stripped 0 bases from V and 2 bases from J, with 18 bases between. Germline V CDR1 and CDR2: SNHLY, FYNNEI. The CDR3 nucleotides are TGTGCCAGCAGTGAAGCGCCCCGGGAAGCGGGTTACACAGATACGCAGTATTTT. This encodes CASSEAPREAGYTDTQYF.

The chain has TRBV18 and TRBJ1-2; 10 nucleotides align to TRBD1. There are 14 residues in the CDR3. Trimming at V came to 3 bases and at J to 2 bases, leaving 0 bases not matched to a gene. Germline V gives CDR1 KGHSH, CDR2 LQKENI. CDR3 in DNA: TGTGCCAGCTCACCGGGACAGGGGAACTATGGCTACACCTTC. Translated: CASSPGQGNYGYTF.

V and J are TRBV6-5 and TRBJ2-1; TRBD1 aligns across 7 bases. The CDR3 has 16 amino acids. CDR1 and CDR2 from the germline V gene are MNHEY and SVGAGI. Trimming cost V 0 bases and J 1 base; bases outside gene matches: 3. Written as DNA, the CDR3 is TGTGCCAGCAGTTACTCCCCACAGGGGTCCTACAATGAGCAGTTCTTC. Translating it yields CASSYSPQGSYNEQFF.

This clone was recorded only once. Germline and junction disagree at one end, which may indicate a read error. This rearrangement joins TRBV4-1 to TRBJ1-6; 9 positions agree with TRBD1. Germline lookup yields CDR1 MGHRA and CDR2 YSYEKL. The CDR3 length is 16 residues. This CDR3 is CVSSQDGTGLLSRRHF. CDR3 sequence (DNA): TGCGTCAGCAGCCAAGATGGGACAGGGCTCCTCAGTCGGCGGCACTTT.

V is TRBV19 and J is TRBJ2-7, with TRBD1 as a possible D gene (5 bases). Looked up from germline, CDR1 is LNHDA and CDR2 is SQIVND (reference sequence). The V end lost 3 bases, the J end lost 1 base, and 10 bases lay between the germline ends. CDR3 length: 14 amino acids. CDR3 sequence: CASSIEYRSYEQYF. CDR3 bases: TGTGCCAGTAGTATCGAATACAGGTCCTACGAGCAGTACTTC.

CDR3 coding DNA: TGTGCCAGCAGCACTACAGGGCCGAGGTATGGCTACACCTTC. It is translated as CASSTTGPRYGYTF. The chain carries TRBV28 and TRBJ1-2; a possible D gene is TRBD1 (6 bases). This CDR3 contains 14 residues. Deletions cut 6 bases from V and 5 bases from J, with 16 bases between. The germline CDR1 and CDR2 sequences are MDHEN and SYDVKM.